The present entry profiles one TCR beta chain with its context. Across under 25 US areas, participants ranged in age from roughly 18 to 95 years. Assignment of participants to cohorts was predicated upon participant-reported clinical history. This specimen belongs to a study of blood T cell repertoires in COVID-19. Study in general: Sources were T cells, B-cell-depleted T cells, or PBMCs; the material itself was cDNA or gDNA.

Germline V gene data show CDR1 as SGHAT and CDR2 as FQNNGV. V shed 3 bases and J shed 2 bases, with 13 bases lying between them. The CDR3 loop spans 15 amino acids. In the authors' workflow: Amplified reference gene primers provided the basis for estimating nucleated cell counts. Assay used: immunoSEQ multiplex PCR; TCRdb lists only in-frame clones, some missing. V, J and clone size are those of that table, while D and trimming were read from the DNA. The sample has some 500,000 clones; 70% to 90% are singletons. The clonotype was recovered from a woman in her thirties or forties who had recovered from COVID-19. V gene TRBV11-2 combines with J gene TRBJ1-1; D is uncertain. The specimen was PBMCs or T cells enriched from blood (not recorded which). DNA for the CDR3: TGTGCCAGCAGCTTCCTTGGCGGACTAAACACTGAAGCTTTCTTT. Protein sequence: CASSFLGGLNTEAFF.